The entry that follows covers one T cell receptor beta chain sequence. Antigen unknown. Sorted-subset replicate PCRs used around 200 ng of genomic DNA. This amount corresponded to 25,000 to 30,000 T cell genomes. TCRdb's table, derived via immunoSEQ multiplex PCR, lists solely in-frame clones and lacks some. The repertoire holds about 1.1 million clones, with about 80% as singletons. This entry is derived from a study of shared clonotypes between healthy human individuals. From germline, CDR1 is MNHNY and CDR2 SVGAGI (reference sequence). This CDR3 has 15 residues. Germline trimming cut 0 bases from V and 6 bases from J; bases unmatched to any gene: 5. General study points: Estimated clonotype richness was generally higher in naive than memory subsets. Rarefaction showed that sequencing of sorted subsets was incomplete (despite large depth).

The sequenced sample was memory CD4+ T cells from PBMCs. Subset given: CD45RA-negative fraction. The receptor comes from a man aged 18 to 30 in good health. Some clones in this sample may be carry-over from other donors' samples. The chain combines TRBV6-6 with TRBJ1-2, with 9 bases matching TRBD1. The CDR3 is CASSYSPGQGNGYTF. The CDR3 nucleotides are TGTGCCAGCAGTTACTCACCGGGACAGGGTAATGGCTACACCTTC.